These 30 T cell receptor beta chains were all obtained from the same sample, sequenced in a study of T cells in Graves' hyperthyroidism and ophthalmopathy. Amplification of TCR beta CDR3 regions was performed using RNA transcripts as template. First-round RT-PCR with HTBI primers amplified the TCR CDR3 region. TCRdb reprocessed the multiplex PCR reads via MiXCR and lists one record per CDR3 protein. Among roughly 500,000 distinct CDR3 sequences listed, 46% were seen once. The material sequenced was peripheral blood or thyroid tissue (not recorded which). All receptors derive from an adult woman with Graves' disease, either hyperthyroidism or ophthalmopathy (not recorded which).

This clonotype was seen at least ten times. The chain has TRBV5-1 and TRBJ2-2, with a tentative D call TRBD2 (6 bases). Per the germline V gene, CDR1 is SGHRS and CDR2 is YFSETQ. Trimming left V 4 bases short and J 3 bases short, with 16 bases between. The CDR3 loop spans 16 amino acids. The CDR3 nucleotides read TGCGCCAGCAGCAAGAGTGGGGGGACCCACACCGGGGAGCTGTTTTTT. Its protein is CASSKSGGTHTGELFF.

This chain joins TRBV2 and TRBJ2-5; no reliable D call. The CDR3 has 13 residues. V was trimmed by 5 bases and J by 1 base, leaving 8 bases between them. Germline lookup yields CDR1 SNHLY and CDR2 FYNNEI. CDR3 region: CASSSHFQETQYF. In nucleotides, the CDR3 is TGTGCCAGCAGTAGCCACTTCCAAGAGACCCAGTACTTC.

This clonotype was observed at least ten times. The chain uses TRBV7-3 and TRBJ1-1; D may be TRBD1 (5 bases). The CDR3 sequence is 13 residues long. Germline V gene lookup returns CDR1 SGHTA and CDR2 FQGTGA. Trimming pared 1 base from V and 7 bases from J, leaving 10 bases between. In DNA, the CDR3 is TGTGCCAGCAGCTTAAGAATGGGGGGTGAAGCTTTCTTT. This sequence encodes CASSLRMGGEAFF.

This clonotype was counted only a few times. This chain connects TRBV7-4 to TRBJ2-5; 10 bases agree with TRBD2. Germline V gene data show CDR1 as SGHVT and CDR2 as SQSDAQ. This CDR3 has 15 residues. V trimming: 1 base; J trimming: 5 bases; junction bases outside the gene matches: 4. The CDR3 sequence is CASSLELAGSETQYF. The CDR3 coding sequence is TGTGCCAGCAGCTTAGAACTAGCGGGAAGCGAGACCCAGTACTTC.

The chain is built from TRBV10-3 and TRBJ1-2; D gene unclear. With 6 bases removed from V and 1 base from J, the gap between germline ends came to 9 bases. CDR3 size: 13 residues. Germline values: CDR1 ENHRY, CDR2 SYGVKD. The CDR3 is CAIRTEFNYGYTF. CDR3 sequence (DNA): TGTGCCATCAGGACCGAGTTTAACTATGGCTACACCTTC.

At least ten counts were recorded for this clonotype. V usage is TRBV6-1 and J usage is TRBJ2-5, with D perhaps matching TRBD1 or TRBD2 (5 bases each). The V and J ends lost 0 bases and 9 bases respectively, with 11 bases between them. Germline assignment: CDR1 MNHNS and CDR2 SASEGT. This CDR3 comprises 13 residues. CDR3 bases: TGTGCCAGCAGTGAAGCGGGGCCCGGGGCCCAGTACTTC. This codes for CASSEAGPGAQYF.

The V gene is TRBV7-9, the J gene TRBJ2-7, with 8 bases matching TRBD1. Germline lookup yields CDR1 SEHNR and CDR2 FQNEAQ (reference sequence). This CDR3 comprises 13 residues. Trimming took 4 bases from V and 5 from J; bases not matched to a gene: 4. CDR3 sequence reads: CASSYPGGHEQYF. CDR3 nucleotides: TGTGCCAGCAGCTATCCAGGGGGCCACGAGCAGTACTTC.

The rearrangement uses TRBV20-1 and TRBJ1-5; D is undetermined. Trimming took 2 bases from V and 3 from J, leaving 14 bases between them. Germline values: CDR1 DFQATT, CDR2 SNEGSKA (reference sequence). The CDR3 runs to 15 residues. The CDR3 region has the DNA TGCAGTGCTAGACCTCGAAGGGCATACAATCAGCCCCAGCATTTT. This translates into CSARPRRAYNQPQHF.

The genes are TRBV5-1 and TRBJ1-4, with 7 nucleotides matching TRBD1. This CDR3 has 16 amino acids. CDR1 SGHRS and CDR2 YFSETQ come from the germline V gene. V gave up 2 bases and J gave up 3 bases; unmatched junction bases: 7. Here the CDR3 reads CASSFLDREPNEKLFF. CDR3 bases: TGCGCCAGCAGCTTCCTTGACAGGGAACCTAATGAAAAACTGTTTTTT.

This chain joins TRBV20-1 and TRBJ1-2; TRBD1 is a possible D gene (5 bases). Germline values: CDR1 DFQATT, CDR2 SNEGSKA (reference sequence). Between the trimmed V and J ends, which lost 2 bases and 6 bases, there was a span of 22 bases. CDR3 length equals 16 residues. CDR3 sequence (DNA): TGCAGTGCTAGACCAGCGGGAGTCCCCGGGGACGATGGCTACACCTTC. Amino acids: CSARPAGVPGDDGYTF.

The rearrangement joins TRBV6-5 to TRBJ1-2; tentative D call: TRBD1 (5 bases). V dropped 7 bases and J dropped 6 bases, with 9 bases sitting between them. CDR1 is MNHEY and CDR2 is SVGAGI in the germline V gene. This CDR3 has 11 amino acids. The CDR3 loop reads CASTDSHGYTF. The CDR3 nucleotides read TGTGCCAGCACCGACAGCCATGGCTACACCTTC.

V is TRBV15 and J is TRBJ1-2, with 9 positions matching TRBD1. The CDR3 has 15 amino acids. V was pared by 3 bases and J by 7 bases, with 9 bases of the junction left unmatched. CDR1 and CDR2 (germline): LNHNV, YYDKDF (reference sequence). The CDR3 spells CATSSLTGGESGYTF. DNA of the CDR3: TGTGCCACCAGCAGCTTGACAGGGGGGGAATCTGGCTACACCTTC.

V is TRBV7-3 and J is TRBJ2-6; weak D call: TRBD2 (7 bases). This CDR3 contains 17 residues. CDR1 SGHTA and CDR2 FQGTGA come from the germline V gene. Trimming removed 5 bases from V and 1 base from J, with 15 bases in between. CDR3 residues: CASSPLGGASGANVLTF. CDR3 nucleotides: TGTGCCAGCAGCCCTTTGGGGGGGGCATCTGGGGCCAACGTCCTGACTTTC.

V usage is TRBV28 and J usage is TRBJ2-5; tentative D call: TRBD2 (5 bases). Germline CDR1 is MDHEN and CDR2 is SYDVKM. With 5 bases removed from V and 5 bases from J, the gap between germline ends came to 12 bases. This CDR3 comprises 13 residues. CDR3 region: CASSKGWRETQYF. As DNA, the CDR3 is TGTGCCAGCAGTAAGGGATGGAGGGAGACCCAGTACTTC.

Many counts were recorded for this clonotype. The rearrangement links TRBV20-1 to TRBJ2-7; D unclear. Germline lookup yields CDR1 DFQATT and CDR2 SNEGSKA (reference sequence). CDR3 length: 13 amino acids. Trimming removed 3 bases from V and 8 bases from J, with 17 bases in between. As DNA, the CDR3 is TGCAGTGCTAGTGACCGGCCCCCTTTTCAGCAGTACTTC. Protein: CSASDRPPFQQYF.

The CDR3 bases are TGTGCCAGCAGTTACTTCCCGGAGGTGGCCGCCTGGAGGTCCTATAATTCACCCCTCCACTTT. Translated: CASSYFPEVAAWRSYNSPLHF. The gene calls are TRBV6-1 and TRBJ1-6, with no clear D. The CDR3 sequence is 21 residues long. Trimming left V 5 bases short and J 1 base short, with 27 bases between. Germline CDR1 MNHNS, CDR2 SASEGT.

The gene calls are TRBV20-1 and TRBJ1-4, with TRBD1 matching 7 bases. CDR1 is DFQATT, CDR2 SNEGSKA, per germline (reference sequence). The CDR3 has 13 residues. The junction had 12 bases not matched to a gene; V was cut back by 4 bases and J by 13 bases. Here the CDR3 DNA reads TGCAGTGCTACAGACAGGGTGGATGCAGGACTGTTTTTT. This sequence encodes CSATDRVDAGLFF.

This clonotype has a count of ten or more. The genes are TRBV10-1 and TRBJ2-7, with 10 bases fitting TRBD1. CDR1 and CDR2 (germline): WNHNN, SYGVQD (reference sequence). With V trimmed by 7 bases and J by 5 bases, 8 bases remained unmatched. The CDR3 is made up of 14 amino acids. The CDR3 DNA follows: TGCGCCAGCAAGGCACAGACAGGGGGCCACGAGCAGTACTTC. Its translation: CASKAQTGGHEQYF.

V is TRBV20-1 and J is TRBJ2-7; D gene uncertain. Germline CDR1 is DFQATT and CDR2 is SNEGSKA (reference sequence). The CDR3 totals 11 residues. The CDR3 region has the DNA TGCAGCAATACCGCAGGCTACGAGCAGTACTTC. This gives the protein CSNTAGYEQYF.

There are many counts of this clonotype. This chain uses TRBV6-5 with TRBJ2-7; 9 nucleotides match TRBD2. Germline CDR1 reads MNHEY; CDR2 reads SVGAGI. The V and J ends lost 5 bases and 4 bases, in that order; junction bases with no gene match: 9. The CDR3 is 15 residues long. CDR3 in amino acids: CASSPVAGAVYEQYF. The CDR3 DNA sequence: TGTGCCAGCAGTCCCGTAGCGGGAGCAGTTTACGAGCAGTACTTC.

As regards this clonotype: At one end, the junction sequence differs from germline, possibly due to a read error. For the CDR3, the DNA is TGTGCCAGCAGCCGTTCCGGGACAGGTAATCAGCCCCTGCATTTT. Translated: CASSRSGTGNQPLHF. The V gene is TRBV6-5, the J gene TRBJ1-5, with 8 bases aligning to TRBD1. From germline, CDR1 is MNHEY and CDR2 SVGAGI. The CDR3 covers 15 residues.

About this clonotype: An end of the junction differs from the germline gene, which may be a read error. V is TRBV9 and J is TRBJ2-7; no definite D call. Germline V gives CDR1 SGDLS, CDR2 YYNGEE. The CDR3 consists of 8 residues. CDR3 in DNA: TGTGCCAGCAGCGAACAGTCCTTC. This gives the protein CASSEQSF. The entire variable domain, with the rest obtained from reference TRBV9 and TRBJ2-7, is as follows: DSGVTQTPKHLITATGQRVTLRCSPRSGDLSVYWYQQSLDQGLQFLIQYYNGEERAKGNILERFSAQQFPDLHSELNLSSLELGDSALYFCASSEQSFGPGTRLTVT.

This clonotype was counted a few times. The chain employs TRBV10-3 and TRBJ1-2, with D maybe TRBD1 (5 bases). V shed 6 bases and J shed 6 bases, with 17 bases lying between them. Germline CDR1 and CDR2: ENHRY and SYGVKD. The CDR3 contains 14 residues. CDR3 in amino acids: CAIRPGRRLDGYTF. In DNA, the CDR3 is TGTGCCATCAGGCCGGGACGGCGGTTAGATGGCTACACCTTC.

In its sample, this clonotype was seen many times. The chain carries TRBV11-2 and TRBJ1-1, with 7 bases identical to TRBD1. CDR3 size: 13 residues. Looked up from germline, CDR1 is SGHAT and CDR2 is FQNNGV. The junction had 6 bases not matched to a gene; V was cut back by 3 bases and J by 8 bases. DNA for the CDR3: TGTGCCAGCAGCTTGGCCGGGACAGCGGAAGCTTTCTTT. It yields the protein CASSLAGTAEAFF.

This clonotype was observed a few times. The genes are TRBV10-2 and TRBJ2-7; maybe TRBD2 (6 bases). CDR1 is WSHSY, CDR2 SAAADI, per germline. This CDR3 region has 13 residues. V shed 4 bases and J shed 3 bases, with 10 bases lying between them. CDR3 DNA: TGCGCCAGCAGTGTCCCGGGAGTCTACGAGCAGTACTTC. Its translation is CASSVPGVYEQYF.

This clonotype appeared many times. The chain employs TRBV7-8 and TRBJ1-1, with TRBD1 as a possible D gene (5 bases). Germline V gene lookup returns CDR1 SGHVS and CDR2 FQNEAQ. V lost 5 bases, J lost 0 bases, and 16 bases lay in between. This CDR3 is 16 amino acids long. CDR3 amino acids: CASSPPRGELNTEAFF. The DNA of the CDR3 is TGTGCCAGCAGCCCACCTCGAGGGGAGTTGAACACTGAAGCTTTCTTT.

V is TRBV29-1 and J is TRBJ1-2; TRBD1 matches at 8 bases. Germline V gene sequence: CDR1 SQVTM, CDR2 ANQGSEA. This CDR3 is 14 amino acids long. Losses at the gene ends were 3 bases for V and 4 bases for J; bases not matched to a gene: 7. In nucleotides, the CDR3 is TGCAGCGTTGACCGGACAGGGCCACCCTATGGCTACACCTTC. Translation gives CSVDRTGPPYGYTF.

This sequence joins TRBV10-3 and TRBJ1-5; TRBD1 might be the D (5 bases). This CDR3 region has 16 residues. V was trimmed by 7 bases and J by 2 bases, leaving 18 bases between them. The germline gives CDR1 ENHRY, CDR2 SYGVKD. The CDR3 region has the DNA TGTGCCATCAAGGAGGGAGCCGGGGCAGGCAATCAGCCCCAGCATTTT. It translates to CAIKEGAGAGNQPQHF.

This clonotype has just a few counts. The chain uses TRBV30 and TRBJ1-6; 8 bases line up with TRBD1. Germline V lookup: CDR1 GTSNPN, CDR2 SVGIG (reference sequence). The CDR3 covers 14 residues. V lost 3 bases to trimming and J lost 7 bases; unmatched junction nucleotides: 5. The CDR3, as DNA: TGTGCCTGGAGAAACGGACAGGGAAATTCACCCCTCCACTTT. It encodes CAWRNGQGNSPLHF.

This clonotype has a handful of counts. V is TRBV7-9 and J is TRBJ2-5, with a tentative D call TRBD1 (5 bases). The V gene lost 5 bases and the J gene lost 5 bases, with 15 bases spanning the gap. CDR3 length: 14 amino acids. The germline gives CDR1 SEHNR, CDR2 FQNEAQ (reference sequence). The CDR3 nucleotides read TGTGCCAGCAGCCCGGCAGGGCAACGGGAGACCCAGTACTTC. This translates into CASSPAGQRETQYF.